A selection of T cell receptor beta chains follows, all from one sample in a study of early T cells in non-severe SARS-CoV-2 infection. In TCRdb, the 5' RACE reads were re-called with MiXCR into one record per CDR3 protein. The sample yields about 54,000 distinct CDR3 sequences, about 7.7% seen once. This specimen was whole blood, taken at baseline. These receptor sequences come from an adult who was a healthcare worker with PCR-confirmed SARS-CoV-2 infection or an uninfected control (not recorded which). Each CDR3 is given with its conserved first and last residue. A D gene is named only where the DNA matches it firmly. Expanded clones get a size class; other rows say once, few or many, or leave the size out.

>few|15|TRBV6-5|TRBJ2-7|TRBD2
CASSYGTSGTYEQYF
TGTGCCAGCAGTTACGGGACTAGCGGGACCTACGAGCAGTACTTC
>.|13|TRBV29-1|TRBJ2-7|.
CSGVRGWGYEQYF
TGCAGCGGGGTCAGGGGTTGGGGCTACGAGCAGTACTTC
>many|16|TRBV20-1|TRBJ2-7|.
CSARDIDSGVRYEQYF
TGCAGTGCTAGAGATATCGATTCAGGGGTTCGGTACGAGCAGTACTTC
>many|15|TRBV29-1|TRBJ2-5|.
CSVEVERVYQETQYF
TGCAGCGTTGAAGTCGAAAGGGTGTACCAAGAGACCCAGTACTTC
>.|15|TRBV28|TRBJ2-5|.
CASSPSGAGQETQYF
TGTGCCAGCAGCCCATCAGGGGCTGGGCAAGAGACCCAGTACTTC
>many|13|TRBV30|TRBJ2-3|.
CAWSGLDLDTQYF
TGTGCCTGGAGTGGGCTAGACTTGGATACGCAGTATTTT
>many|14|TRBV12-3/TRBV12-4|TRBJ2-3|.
CASSPAFGADTQYF
TGTGCCAGCAGTCCGGCCTTTGGGGCAGATACGCAGTATTTT
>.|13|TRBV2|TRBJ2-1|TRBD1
CASSVDRDNEQFF
TGTGCCAGCAGTGTTGACAGGGACAATGAGCAGTTCTTC
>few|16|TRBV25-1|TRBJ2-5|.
CASSEWGLTAQETQYF
TGTGCCAGCAGTGAATGGGGACTCACGGCGCAAGAGACCCAGTACTTC
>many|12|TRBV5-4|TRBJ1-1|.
CASSSGVTEAFF
TGTGCCAGCAGCTCCGGGGTCACTGAAGCTTTCTTT
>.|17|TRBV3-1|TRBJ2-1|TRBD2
CASSQEWRTSGNLEQFF
TGTGCCAGCAGCCAAGAATGGCGGACTAGCGGGAACTTAGAGCAGTTCTTC
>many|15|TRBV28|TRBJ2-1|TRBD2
CASSSLAATYNEQFF
TGTGCCAGCAGTTCACTAGCGGCCACCTACAATGAGCAGTTCTTC
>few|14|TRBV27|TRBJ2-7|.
CASSAGRYSYEQYF
TGTGCCAGCAGTGCTGGACGGTACTCCTACGAGCAGTACTTC
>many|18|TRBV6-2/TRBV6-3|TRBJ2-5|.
CASSYSRIGFGTQETQYF
TGTGCCAGCAGTTACTCGAGAATAGGGTTCGGGACGCAGGAGACCCAGTACTTC
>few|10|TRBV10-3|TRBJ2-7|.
CAIGRSEQYF
TGTGCCATCGGTAGGTCCGAGCAGTACTTC
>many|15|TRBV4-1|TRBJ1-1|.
CASSPYKGGVTEAFF
TGCGCCAGCAGCCCGTACAAGGGCGGGGTCACTGAAGCTTTCTTT
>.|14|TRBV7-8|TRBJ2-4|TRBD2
CASSLSGKKNIQYF
TGTGCCAGCAGCCTTAGCGGGAAAAAAAACATTCAGTACTTC
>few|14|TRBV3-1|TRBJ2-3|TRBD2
CASSQSGRAKTQYF
TGTGCCAGCAGCCAAAGCGGGAGGGCAAAGACGCAGTATTTT
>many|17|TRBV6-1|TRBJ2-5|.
CASSPRTAGRDQETQYF
TGTGCCAGCAGTCCTAGGACAGCGGGCAGGGACCAAGAGACCCAGTACTTC
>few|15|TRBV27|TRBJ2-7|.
CASSLPGRDSYEQYF
TGTGCCAGCAGTTTACCCGGCCGGGACTCCTACGAGCAGTACTTC
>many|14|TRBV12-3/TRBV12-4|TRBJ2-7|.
CASSLLEVGYEQYF
TGTGCCAGCAGTTTACTAGAGGTAGGGTACGAGCAGTACTTC